The 12 T cell receptor beta chains below come from one sample, sequenced in a study of Graves' ophthalmopathy and Graves' hyperthyroidism. The study amplified TCR beta CDR3 regions using RNA transcripts. HTBI-primed RT-PCR formed the first round, and a multiplex PCR formed the second. TCRdb reanalysed the multiplex PCR reads using MiXCR and keeps one entry per CDR3 protein. The table shows a few hundred thousand distinct CDR3 sequences, with approximately 15% occurring only once. The sample consisted of peripheral blood. Source of these receptors: a young woman with stable Graves' hyperthyroidism.

A note on this clonotype: At one boundary the junction diverges from the germline segment, which might be a read error. J is TRBJ2-7 and V is TRBV6-1; perhaps TRBD2 as D (6 bases). The CDR3 is made up of 14 amino acids. CDR1 and CDR2 from the germline V gene are MNHNS and SASEGT. CDR3 loop: CASSEARGLGEQYF. For the CDR3, the DNA is TGTGCCAGCAGCGAAGCCCGGGGGTTGGGAGAGCAGTACTTC.

This clonotype was counted only a few times. The gene calls are TRBV6-5 and TRBJ1-2; unclear D gene. The length of the CDR3 is 13 residues. Trimming stripped 2 bases from V and 2 bases from J, with 6 bases between. Germline V lookup: CDR1 MNHEY, CDR2 SVGAGI. The CDR3 is CASSYRENYGYTF. In nucleotides, the CDR3 is TGTGCCAGCAGTTACCGGGAGAACTATGGCTACACCTTC.

This clonotype was detected only a few times. The chain links TRBV6-2 or TRBV6-3 to TRBJ2-2, with 13 bases matching TRBD2. Germline lookup yields CDR1 MNHEY and CDR2 SVGEGT. This CDR3 is built from 18 residues. V dropped 6 bases and J dropped 1; count of bases not matched to a gene: 8. The DNA for the CDR3 is TGTGCCAGCAGCCAACACGGACTAGCGGGGGAGAACACCGGGGAGCTGTTTTTT. This encodes CASSQHGLAGENTGELFF.

This clonotype was detected ten times or more. CDR3 sequence reads: CASSYEGFYYYGYTF. The DNA of the CDR3 is TGTGCCAGCAGTTACGAGGGATTTTACTACTATGGCTACACCTTC. The rearrangement joins TRBV6-2 or TRBV6-3 to TRBJ1-2; D gene uncertain. The CDR3 has 15 residues. V was cut by 2 bases and J by 3 bases, with 13 bases left in between. Germline V gives CDR1 MNHEY, CDR2 SVGEGT.

This clonotype was counted at least ten times. One end of the junction varies from germline; a read error may be responsible. The chain recombines TRBV6-1 with TRBJ1-2, with D hard to call. The CDR3 runs 13 residues. Germline CDR1 MNHNS, CDR2 SASEGT. The CDR3 DNA sequence: TGTGCCAGCAGTGAAACCGGGTCTAACAGCTACATCTTC. Protein product: CASSETGSNSYIF.

To note about this clonotype: The conserved phenylalanine or tryptophan is not found at the CDR3 terminus, so this likely reflects a read error. It is unclear where the CDR3 begins or ends on the DNA, so no DNA is shown, and the CDR3 is as TCRdb lists it. The V gene is TRBV6-1, the J gene TRBJ1-2; TRBD1, the D gene given by the table, was not confirmed from the DNA. Germline-derived CDR1 and CDR2 are MNHNS and SASEGT. 15 amino acids form the CDR3, both terminal residues included. CDR3 protein: CASTRDSLSYAGYRV.

This clonotype came up a few times. CDR3 protein: CASSLSGQGDFGDSPQHF. As DNA, the CDR3 is TGTGCCAGCAGCCTATCGGGACAGGGAGATTTCGGGGATTCGCCCCAGCATTTT. This chain links TRBV7-2 with TRBJ1-5; TRBD1 matches 9 bases. Germline trimming cut 5 bases from V and 9 bases from J; bases unmatched to any gene: 20. Germline assignment: CDR1 SGHTA and CDR2 FQGNSA. This CDR3 comprises 18 residues.

V is TRBV12-3 or TRBV12-4 and J is TRBJ1-2; 7 positions agree with TRBD1. The CDR3 contains 18 residues. After removal of 4 bases from V and 2 bases from J, the junction contained 16 bases not matched to a gene. The CDR3 spells CASSSSFPLRQGNYGYTF. CDR3 bases: TGTGCCAGCAGTTCCTCCTTTCCCCTGAGACAGGGAAACTATGGCTACACCTTC.

The sample holds many counts of this clonotype. The chain recombines TRBV14 with TRBJ1-2; TRBD1 might be the D (5 bases). Germline CDR1 reads SGHDN; CDR2 reads FVKESK. CDR3 length: 13 amino acids. V gave up 6 bases and J gave up 4 bases, with 12 bases separating them. CDR3 sequence reads: CASRPTASYGYTF. In nucleotides, the CDR3 is TGTGCCAGCAGACCGACAGCCTCCTATGGCTACACCTTC.

This clonotype was counted many times. This chain connects TRBV6-2 or TRBV6-3 to TRBJ1-3; D gene unclear. Germline V gene lookup returns CDR1 MNHEY and CDR2 SVGEGT. Trimming cost V 6 bases and J 11 bases, with 17 bases left between them. This CDR3 contains 13 residues. The CDR3 DNA reads TGTGCCAGCAGCAAAGGACGGGATCACCCCATATATTTT. Encoded protein: CASSKGRDHPIYF.

This clonotype was seen many times. The chain joins TRBV20-1 to TRBJ2-7, with D perhaps matching TRBD1 (6 bases). V was trimmed by 5 bases and J by 8 bases, leaving 16 bases between them. Germline loops: CDR1 DFQATT, CDR2 SNEGSKA (reference sequence). The CDR3 contains 12 residues. CDR3 DNA sequence: TGCAGTGCTGCAGGACAGACCCCGAAGCAGTACTTC. It yields the protein CSAAGQTPKQYF.

In this sample, this clonotype turned up a few times. The V and J genes are TRBV11-2 and TRBJ2-7; tentatively, D is TRBD1 (6 bases). CDR1 and CDR2 from the germline V gene are SGHAT and FQNNGV. V lost 5 bases and J 3 bases, leaving 14 bases between the germline ends. The CDR3 has 14 residues. The CDR3 here is CASSVMGAIYEQYF. DNA of the CDR3: TGTGCCAGCAGCGTAATGGGGGCAATCTACGAGCAGTACTTC. Looking up the rest from reference TRBV11-2 and TRBJ2-7 gives the full variable domain: EAGVAQSPRYKIIEKRQSVAFWCNPISGHATLYWYQQILGQGPKLLIQFQNNGVVDDSQLPKDRFSAERLKGVDSTLKIQPAKLEDSAVYLCASSVMGAIYEQYFGPGTRLTVT.